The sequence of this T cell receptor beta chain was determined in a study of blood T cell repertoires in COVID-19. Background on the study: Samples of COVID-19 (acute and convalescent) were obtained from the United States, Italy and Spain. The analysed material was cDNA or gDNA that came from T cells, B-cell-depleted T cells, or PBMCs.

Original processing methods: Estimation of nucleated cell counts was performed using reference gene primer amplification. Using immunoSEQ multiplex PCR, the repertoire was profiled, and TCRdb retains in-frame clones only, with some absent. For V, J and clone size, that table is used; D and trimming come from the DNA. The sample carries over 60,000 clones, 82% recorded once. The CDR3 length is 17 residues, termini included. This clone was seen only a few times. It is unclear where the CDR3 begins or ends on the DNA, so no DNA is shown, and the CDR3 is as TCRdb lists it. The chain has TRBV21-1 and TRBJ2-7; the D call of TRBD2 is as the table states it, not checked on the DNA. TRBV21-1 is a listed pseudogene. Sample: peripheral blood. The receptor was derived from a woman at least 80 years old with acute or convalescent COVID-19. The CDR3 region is CASSKKEVASGSSEQYF.